These 21 T cell receptor beta chains came from one sample sequenced in a study of shared clonotypes between healthy human individuals. Profiled with immunoSEQ multiplex PCR; TCRdb holds only in-frame clones, not every one. Of roughly 700,000 clones detected, 74% appear once; the ten largest clones hold under 2%. Sequenced sample: memory CD4+ T cells sorted from blood. Stated subset: CD45RA-negative fraction. These receptors were collected from a young woman in good health.

The chain uses TRBV9 and TRBJ2-1; 7 nucleotides align to TRBD1. The CDR3 covers 18 residues. Germline CDR1 SGDLS, CDR2 YYNGEE. With 5 bases clipped from V and 0 bases from J, the junction kept 14 bases outside the gene matches. The CDR3 here is CASSLNPMGTVSYNEQFF. Written as DNA, the CDR3 is TGTGCCAGCAGTCTCAACCCGATGGGGACAGTCTCCTACAATGAGCAGTTCTTC.

This clone has more than one count but fewer than ten. The chain recombines TRBV19 with TRBJ1-4; no reliable D call. CDR1 and CDR2 from the germline V gene are LNHDA and SQIVND (reference sequence). The CDR3 consists of 13 residues. With 5 bases removed from V and 8 bases from J, the gap between germline ends came to 12 bases. The CDR3 is CASSLFPGEKLFF. The DNA for the CDR3 is TGTGCCAGTAGTCTCTTTCCGGGAGAAAAACTGTTTTTT.

The V call is TRBV6-6, the J call TRBJ1-2; D remains ambiguous. Trimming took 4 bases from V and 8 from J, leaving 8 bases between them. CDR3 size: 11 residues. Germline V gives CDR1 MNHNY, CDR2 SVGAGI (reference sequence). The CDR3 DNA follows: TGTGCCAGCAGTTCTACGAAGGGCTACACCTTC. Amino acids: CASSSTKGYTF.

The chain recombines TRBV5-1 with TRBJ2-2, with D perhaps matching TRBD1 (6 bases). Per the germline V gene, CDR1 is SGHRS and CDR2 is YFSETQ. The CDR3 sequence is 13 residues long. Trimming took 5 bases from V and 6 from J, leaving 11 bases between them. The CDR3 region is CASSNRDPGELFF. The CDR3 DNA reads as TGCGCCAGCAGTAACAGGGACCCCGGGGAGCTGTTTTTT.

This clone has just a few counts. This chain uses TRBV14 with TRBJ1-1; no clear D gene. The germline CDR1 and CDR2 sequences are SGHDN and FVKESK. CDR3 length equals 12 residues. Trimming cost V 4 bases and J 11 bases, with 14 bases left between them. CDR3 sequence: CASSRSLDGAFF. The CDR3 nucleotides read TGTGCCAGCAGCCGATCCCTGGACGGGGCTTTCTTT.

The V call is TRBV5-6, the J call TRBJ2-3; TRBD1 or TRBD2 may be the D gene (6 bases each). The CDR3 sequence is 16 residues long. Trimming took 1 base from V and 4 from J, leaving 16 bases between them. In germline, CDR1 is SGHDT, CDR2 YYEEEE. In DNA form, the CDR3 reads TGTGCCAGCAGCTTGATCGGGGGCGCCCGGGCAGATACGCAGTATTTT. Residues: CASSLIGGARADTQYF.

The V and J genes are TRBV28 and TRBJ2-5; D may be TRBD2 (7 bases). There are 14 residues in the CDR3. Trimming left V 4 bases short and J 6 bases short, with 15 bases between. The germline gives CDR1 MDHEN, CDR2 SYDVKM. CDR3 nucleotides: TGTGCCAGCAGTTGGGGGGGCGCAAGTAAGACCCAGTACTTC. The encoded protein is CASSWGGASKTQYF.

The chain links TRBV5-1 to TRBJ2-2; tentatively, D is TRBD1 (7 bases). Germline V gene lookup returns CDR1 SGHRS and CDR2 YFSETQ. The ends were cut back, 0 bases at V and 4 bases at J, with 13 bases in the middle. The CDR3 covers 16 residues. The CDR3 nucleotides are TGCGCCAGCAGCTTGGACAGACAGGGAGGCACCGGGGAGCTGTTTTTT. Translating gives CASSLDRQGGTGELFF.

The CDR3 DNA is TGTGCCAGTAGTAAACAGGGGACGAACACTGAAGCTTTCTTT. Translated: CASSKQGTNTEAFF. J is TRBJ1-1 and V is TRBV19, with TRBD1 identical over 7 bases. Per germline, CDR1 LNHDA and CDR2 SQIVND (reference sequence). This CDR3 is built from 14 residues. V was pared by 4 bases and J by 1 base, with 3 bases of the junction left unmatched.

The chain has TRBV6-1 and TRBJ2-3, with D perhaps matching TRBD2 (6 bases). Trimming removed 6 bases from V and 3 bases from J, with 10 bases in between. This CDR3 spans 13 amino acids. Looked up from germline, CDR1 is MNHNS and CDR2 is SASEGT. The CDR3 nucleotides are TGTGCCAGCAGGATCCGGGAGACAGATACGCAGTATTTT. Translating gives CASRIRETDTQYF.

CDR3 sequence: CASDRGRAQPQHF. Written as DNA, the CDR3 is TGTGCCAGCGACAGGGGGCGAGCTCAGCCCCAGCATTTT. The V gene is TRBV19, the J gene TRBJ1-5; 10 bases are shared with TRBD1. The CDR3 loop spans 13 amino acids. The junction had 5 bases not matched to a gene; V was cut back by 9 bases and J by 6 bases. Looked up from germline, CDR1 is LNHDA and CDR2 is SQIVND (reference sequence).

A single count supports this clone. The chain recombines TRBV7-6 with TRBJ2-7; D is possibly TRBD2 (7 bases). CDR3 length: 17 amino acids. V lost 2 bases to trimming and J lost 3 bases, with 20 bases between them. Germline assignment: CDR1 SGHVS and CDR2 FNYEAQ. The chain's CDR3 is CASSLNPGTRGGYEQYF. In nucleotides, the CDR3 is TGTGCCAGCAGCTTAAATCCCGGGACAAGGGGGGGCTACGAGCAGTACTTC.

V usage is TRBV6-7 and J usage is TRBJ2-3, with 8 bases identical to TRBD1. TRBV6-7 is flagged as an ORF with uncertain function. The V and J ends lost 6 bases and 5 bases, in that order; junction bases with no gene match: 7. The length of the CDR3 is 14 residues. The CDR3, as DNA: TGTGCCAGCAGCCCGACAGGGGAAAAAGATACGCAGTATTTT. This gives the protein CASSPTGEKDTQYF.

The chain employs TRBV7-2 and TRBJ1-1, with D perhaps TRBD1 (5 bases). Germline CDR1 reads SGHTA; CDR2 reads FQGNSA. The V and J ends lost 5 bases and 7 bases respectively, with 14 bases between them. CDR3 length: 13 residues. The chain's CDR3 is CASSRDGGLEAFF. The DNA for the CDR3 is TGTGCCAGCAGCCGGGACGGTGGACTTGAAGCTTTCTTT.

This sequence joins TRBV7-3 and TRBJ2-1; TRBD1 matches 7 bases. CDR3 length equals 15 residues. The germline gives CDR1 SGHTA, CDR2 FQGTGA. V lost 4 bases and J lost 9; bases outside the gene matches: 12. The CDR3 DNA follows: TGTGCCAGCAGCTATACAGGGGCAATAGTGGGTGAGCAGTTCTTC. This encodes CASSYTGAIVGEQFF.

The V call is TRBV28, the J call TRBJ1-4; TRBD1 matches 8 bases. The germline CDR1 and CDR2 sequences are MDHEN and SYDVKM. V gave up 6 bases and J gave up 1 base; unmatched junction bases: 4. This CDR3 contains 15 residues. In DNA, the CDR3 is TGTGCCAGCAGATCAGGGGGCGTAACTAATGAAAAACTGTTTTTT. This translates into CASRSGGVTNEKLFF.

The chain has TRBV4-1 and TRBJ2-7; D tentatively fits TRBD1 or TRBD2 (5 bases each). V dropped 0 bases and J dropped 0 bases, with 15 bases sitting between them. The CDR3 extends over 17 amino acids. CDR1 and CDR2 (germline): MGHRA, YSYEKL. The CDR3 spells CASSQDQWDGYSYEQYF. CDR3 sequence (DNA): TGCGCCAGCAGCCAAGATCAATGGGACGGATACTCCTACGAGCAGTACTTC.

The chain recombines TRBV5-4 with TRBJ2-7; TRBD2 is a possible D gene (6 bases). The CDR3 covers 14 residues. Germline V gene lookup returns CDR1 SGHNT and CDR2 YYREEE (reference sequence). V lost 3 bases to trimming and J lost 2 bases, with 12 bases between them. CDR3 region: CASSSRDSAYEQYF. For the CDR3, the DNA is TGTGCCAGCAGCTCACGGGACTCTGCCTACGAGCAGTACTTC.

The rearrangement uses TRBV9 and TRBJ2-7; a possible D gene is TRBD2 (6 bases). The V gene lost 1 base and the J gene lost 0 bases, with 8 bases spanning the gap. This CDR3 region has 14 residues. Germline CDR1 and CDR2: SGDLS and YYNGEE. CDR3 coding DNA: TGTGCCAGCAGCGTAACCGGGAGCTCCTACGAGCAGTACTTC. Translated: CASSVTGSSYEQYF.

This rearrangement joins TRBV30 to TRBJ2-7, with D possibly being TRBD2 (6 bases). Germline V gene data show CDR1 as GTSNPN and CDR2 as SVGIG (reference sequence). The CDR3 runs 14 residues. The V end was cut by 1 base, the J end by 3 bases, with 13 bases between. The CDR3 sequence: CAWSGGGAIYEQYF. The CDR3 region has the DNA TGTGCCTGGAGTGGTGGCGGGGCCATCTACGAGCAGTACTTC.

The chain combines TRBV18 with TRBJ2-5; 10 positions match TRBD2. Germline CDR1 is KGHSH and CDR2 is LQKENI. Losses at the gene ends were 0 bases for V and 5 bases for J; bases not matched to a gene: 9. This CDR3 region has 17 residues. Here the CDR3 DNA reads TGTGCCAGCTCACCACCAACGTCTAGCGGGAGACGGGAGACCCAGTACTTC. Protein: CASSPPTSSGRRETQYF.